This TCR beta chain was profiled in a study of T cells in women clearing cervical HPV infection (dated by TCRdb to 2016 to 2019). Study-wide context: The cases were 25 to 30 women with histologically confirmed HPV16-related CIN3 or worse, and 2 of these cases were invasive cancers. In the parent cohort, some 10,000 women aged 18 or older were enrolled in Guanacaste, Costa Rica, during about 1993 to 1994 and were followed for 6 to 7 years. The exploratory proof-of-principle case-control study was nested within the Guanacaste HPV Natural History Study in Costa Rica and compared TCR repertoires across cervical HPV16 outcomes. The controls were over 20 women whose single incident HPV16 infection cleared within 12 months with no development of precancer or cancer. A median age of nearly 35 years was observed in cases versus under 40 in controls, and no significant differences in baseline characteristics were found. Blood from cases was collected at the visit where the lesion was first found, while blood from controls was collected once the infection could no longer be detected. Cases and controls were matched on age within five years and on year of sample collection. For cases, the median interval between lesion detection and blood sampling was roughly 150 days, with an interquartile range of roughly 85 to 210 days. HLA typing was available for only a few women, so HLA type could not be excluded as a confounder. Five blinded duplicates per group were added as quality controls, giving 60 or so samples: some 50 participants and some 10 replicates.

Every participant had a single incident cervical HPV16 infection, and women with prevalent HPV16 infections were excluded. Cervical HPV DNA was detected by MY09/MY11 PCR and genotyped by dot-blot hybridization. Roughly 15 mL of heparinized blood were centrifuged, and the buffy coat was split into aliquots, frozen at -30 degrees C, and then kept at -80 degrees C. Genomic DNA was extracted from buffy coat specimens using QIAGEN kits. V loses 7 bases, J loses 2 bases, and the germline ends lie 17 bases apart. CDR1 and CDR2 were assigned from the germline V gene (reference sequence) as DFQATT and SNEGSKA. The CDR3, from cysteine to phenylalanine, totals 14 residues. Only the CDR3 bases that were read are kept: 33 of them, in frame from base 1. Study-wide conclusions, independent of this receptor: TCR repertoire richness was significantly higher in CIN3+ cases than in controls across sequencing depths, while evenness did not differ. TRBV6-7 relative abundance was lower in cases than in controls (approximately 0.11% versus 0.16%; Bonferroni P = 0.0008). Random forest classifiers combining richness and V gene abundances distinguished cases from controls with an estimated AUC of 0.83. The cross-sectional design could not show whether the associations came before the infection or were a result of it, and neither effector/memory subsets nor HPV-specific T cells were isolated. Because the number of T cells per sample was unknown, the richness differences could reflect varying T-cell content rather than repertoire biology.

As regards this clone: Its antigen is unknown. Coverage ceases 3 residues before the CDR3 finishes, and the germline J gene fills in the end.

TCR beta CDR3 regions were amplified by multiplex PCR using the immunoSEQ assay from an average of about 1,200 ng genomic DNA per sample. The assay corrected primer bias using a complete synthetic TCR repertoire to establish an amplification baseline. Amplicons were sequenced on the Illumina platform. As for the authors' bioinformatics: Sequence errors were corrected by clustering with frequency ratios and a modified nearest-neighbor algorithm, and the sequences were then analyzed in the immunoSEQ Analyzer using IMGT gene definitions. At each rarefaction depth, TCR richness and evenness were averaged across 20 rarefaction repeats, and any sample with fewer sequences than the depth was left out. Wilcoxon rank sum tests with FDR correction were used to compare relative abundances of V, D and J genes between the groups. An intraclass correlation of just under 96% for TCR richness and an average of roughly 76% across 66 gene segments were obtained from the blinded duplicates. TCRdb took this table from immuneACCESS and kept in-frame rearrangements with V and J called. Such tables lack part of the clones; where checked against another copy, unresolved V genes explain under half of the gap, and the rest is unexplained. The D gene and trimming were derived from the DNA, and the V and J assignments and clone size from that table. This sample's clone table shows tens of thousands of clones. Together, the top ten hold around a tenth of the sample.

This TCR came from a woman aged 18 to 69 with a cervical HPV16 infection that either progressed to CIN3+ or cleared (not recorded which). What was sequenced was blood buffy coat. The V gene is TRBV20-1 and the J gene is TRBJ2-5; the D gene cannot be resolved reliably. Partial CDR3 DNA: TGCAGTGTGTCGAGCCCTATTCAACAAGAGACC. The encoded protein is CSVSSPIQQET. The complete CDR3 reads CSVSSPIQQETQYF.